The 17 T cell receptor beta chains given below trace back to one sample, sequenced in a study of cytomegalovirus exposure and HLA in healthy donors. Vbeta (60) and Jbeta (13) primers were used in the PCR. Clones were read by immunoSEQ multiplex PCR, and TCRdb kept only the in-frame ones, dropping some. The sample lists some 140,000 clones; over 70% were seen once. The sequencing input was PBMCs. These receptors were obtained from a man younger than 40 in good health and CMV-seronegative.

The chain is built from TRBV6-6 and TRBJ1-1; D not resolved. Germline V lookup: CDR1 MNHNY, CDR2 SVGAGI (reference sequence). The germline V and J ends were trimmed by 0 bases and 4 bases, with 9 bases remaining between them. The CDR3 runs 14 residues. This chain's CDR3 is CASSYSEGGTEAFF. CDR3 coding DNA: TGTGCCAGCAGTTACTCGGAGGGAGGCACTGAAGCTTTCTTT.

This sequence joins TRBV5-6 and TRBJ2-5; 7 nucleotides agree with TRBD2. Germline-derived CDR1 and CDR2 are SGHDT and YYEEEE. The V segment lost 3 bases and the J segment 7 bases; nucleotides outside the gene matches: 12. This CDR3 comprises 15 residues. The CDR3 DNA reads TGTGCCAGCAGCTCGCCGGGACTACCCCCGCCGACCCAGTACTTC. It codes for CASSSPGLPPPTQYF.

The table lists this clone with a few counts. The chain is built from TRBV28 and TRBJ2-7, with a weak D call TRBD1 (6 bases). V lost 3 bases and J 6 bases, leaving 18 bases between the germline ends. Germline CDR1 MDHEN, CDR2 SYDVKM. This CDR3 has 15 residues. The CDR3 protein is CASSFGGGPDGEQYF. The CDR3 region has the DNA TGTGCCAGCAGTTTCGGTGGGGGCCCCGACGGCGAGCAGTACTTC.

This clone came up once. The chain uses TRBV19 and TRBJ1-5; the D gene is possibly TRBD1 (5 bases). Germline CDR1 LNHDA, CDR2 SQIVND (reference sequence). Trimming took 0 bases from V and 5 from J, leaving 11 bases between them. This CDR3 region has 15 residues. CDR3 sequence reads: CASSIDQDSYQPQHF. CDR3 sequence (DNA): TGTGCCAGTAGTATAGATCAAGACAGTTATCAGCCCCAGCATTTT.

The chain uses TRBV9 and TRBJ1-3; D possibly corresponds to TRBD1 (5 bases). Germline V gives CDR1 SGDLS, CDR2 YYNGEE. The CDR3 loop spans 14 amino acids. V was trimmed by 4 bases and J by 3 bases, leaving 11 bases between them. DNA of the CDR3: TGTGCCAGCAGCCCAGGGAACATTGGAAACACCATATATTTT. Translation: CASSPGNIGNTIYF.

This chain connects TRBV28 to TRBJ1-4; 7 bases are shared with TRBD1. Germline lookup yields CDR1 MDHEN and CDR2 SYDVKM. After removal of 6 bases from V and 5 bases from J, the junction contained 6 bases not matched to a gene. The CDR3 loop spans 14 amino acids. CDR3: CASRAGGINEKLFF. The CDR3 DNA reads as TGTGCCAGCAGAGCAGGGGGAATCAATGAAAAACTGTTTTTT.

This chain joins TRBV28 and TRBJ2-1; 13 bases line up with TRBD2. J was trimmed by 4 bases and V by 5 bases; bases with no gene match: 5. The germline CDR1 and CDR2 sequences are MDHEN and SYDVKM. CDR3 length: 16 residues. As DNA, the CDR3 is TGTGCCAGCAGTCGACTAGCGGGGGGTTATTACAATGAGCAGTTCTTC. Protein: CASSRLAGGYYNEQFF.

This clone was counted a few times. The J gene is TRBJ2-5, the V gene TRBV4-3; 7 nucleotides align to TRBD2. Per germline, CDR1 LGHNA and CDR2 YSLEER. Trimming removed 1 base from V and 5 bases from J; junction bases left unmatched: 7. The CDR3 contains 15 residues. CDR3 nucleotide sequence: TGCGCCAGCAGCCAAGTTCCCCGGGGGGAGGAGACCCAGTACTTC. Residues: CASSQVPRGEETQYF.

A remark on this clone: One end of the junction is discordant with germline, which a read error may explain. CDR3 protein: CASSQARTPYSSGYPF. The CDR3 region has the DNA TGCGCCAGCAGCCAAGCCCGGACACCTTACAGTAGCGGCTACCCCTTC. The chain has TRBV4-3 and TRBJ1-2; D is possibly TRBD1 (5 bases). Germline CDR1 LGHNA, CDR2 YSLEER. This CDR3 comprises 16 residues.

The V gene is TRBV2, the J gene TRBJ2-7; perhaps TRBD1 as D (6 bases). Trimming cost V 4 bases and J 5 bases, with 12 bases left between them. The CDR3 loop spans 13 amino acids. Germline-derived CDR1 and CDR2 are SNHLY and FYNNEI. In nucleotides, the CDR3 is TGTGCCAGCAGTGGTGCAGGGGACCACGAGCAGTACTTC. It yields the protein CASSGAGDHEQYF. The full variable domain, rest sourced from reference TRBV2 and TRBJ2-7, is EPEVTQTPSHQVTQMGQEVILRCVPISNHLYFYWYRQILGQKVEFLVSFYNNEISEKSEIFDDQFSVERPDGSNFTLKIRSTKLEDSAMYFCASSGAGDHEQYFGPGTRLTVT.

The chain recombines TRBV6-1 with TRBJ2-6; tentatively, D is TRBD1 (5 bases). The CDR3 is 19 amino acids. Trimming cost V 4 bases and J 0 bases, with 19 bases left between them. Germline CDR1 reads MNHNS; CDR2 reads SASEGT. The CDR3 region has the DNA TGTGCCAGCAGTGGGGGCATTGGGTCGTCAGGCTCTGGGGCCAACGTCCTGACTTTC. Its translation: CASSGGIGSSGSGANVLTF.

About this clone itself: Distinct nucleotide sequences in the sample also encode this CDR3. This chain joins TRBV5-1 and TRBJ1-2; D is undetermined. Between the trimmed V and J ends, which lost 0 bases and 4 bases, there was a span of 4 bases. The CDR3 length is 12 residues. CDR1 SGHRS and CDR2 YFSETQ come from the germline V gene. The CDR3 DNA sequence: TGCGCCAGCAGCTTGGACAGCTATGGCTACACCTTC. It specifies CASSLDSYGYTF.

CDR3 nucleotides: TGTGCCAGCAGCTTTAGCGGGGGGGCTCTGGAGACCCAGTACTTC. This codes for CASSFSGGALETQYF. This chain joins TRBV11-3 and TRBJ2-5; 11 bases are a match to TRBD2. V was clipped by 3 bases and J by 5 bases; unmatched bases: 5. The CDR3 covers 15 residues. Germline loops: CDR1 SGHNT, CDR2 YENEEA.

For this clone: The sample carries other DNA sequences with the same CDR3. The chain uses TRBV18 and TRBJ1-1; maybe TRBD1 (6 bases). V lost 2 bases and J lost 0, with 7 bases in between. CDR3 length: 14 residues. The germline CDR1 and CDR2 sequences are KGHSH and LQKENI. The CDR3 DNA is TGTGCCAGCTCACCAGGACAGTTGAACACTGAAGCTTTCTTT. It codes for CASSPGQLNTEAFF.

The chain recombines TRBV6-5 with TRBJ2-7; tentatively, D is TRBD1 (5 bases). There are 14 residues in the CDR3. Germline CDR1 is MNHEY and CDR2 is SVGAGI. Trimming stripped 6 bases from V and 2 bases from J, with 14 bases between. CDR3 nucleotides: TGTGCCAGCAGGCTCGACAGAGGACCCTACGAGCAGTACTTC. Its translation is CASRLDRGPYEQYF.

As to this clone: The sample holds other DNA sequences that translate to the same CDR3. The V gene is TRBV11-2, the J gene TRBJ2-7, with D perhaps matching TRBD1 (5 bases). V was pared by 1 base and J by 4 bases, with 8 bases between. This CDR3 is built from 13 residues. Germline values: CDR1 SGHAT, CDR2 FQNNGV. The CDR3 nucleotides read TGTGCCAGCAGCTTAGGACAGCTTTACGAGCAGTACTTC. This encodes CASSLGQLYEQYF.

This chain connects TRBV5-1 to TRBJ2-5; 11 bases are shared with TRBD2. The trim removed 0 bases at V and 4 bases at J, leaving 5 bases unmatched. Germline loops: CDR1 SGHRS, CDR2 YFSETQ. The CDR3 has 16 amino acids. CDR3 DNA: TGCGCCAGCAGCTTGGTTAGCGGGGGGGCCGGAGAGACCCAGTACTTC. Its translation is CASSLVSGGAGETQYF.